Given below is one T cell receptor beta chain in context. What it recognizes is unknown. Compared with germline, one end of the junction differs, possibly owing to a read error. The record originates from a study of tumor-infiltrating lymphocytes in primary liver carcinoma. Study-wide findings and caveats: When set against blood, tumors had a significantly higher top-250-clone fraction (p = 0.039).

Germline V gives CDR1 SQVTM, CDR2 ANQGSEA. The CDR3 is made up of 14 amino acids. TCR beta cDNA was made from 450 to 550 ng total RNA with a constant-region primer. Slightly modified ARM-PCR with three nested multiplex PCR rounds yielded TCR beta libraries. Use of TRBV1-TRBV30 forward primers with a C-beta reverse primer characterized the first two PCR rounds, which lasted around 10 cycles each. TCRdb passed the multiplex PCR reads through MiXCR, listing each CDR3 protein once. The table has 95,000 to 100,000 distinct CDR3 sequences, around 71% seen once. Unsorted bulk tissue of about 17-32 mg yielded co-extracted RNA and DNA.

The chain carries TRBV29-1 and TRBJ2-2, with TRBD2 as a possible D gene (6 bases). The source is a woman aged 55-69 years with primary liver carcinoma and hepatitis B virus infection. The specimen sequenced was liver tumor tissue from sampling region 2. Sample subset: tumor region T2, inferior pole. The CDR3 nucleotides are TGCAGCGCAAATGGACTAACGAACAACGGGGAGCTGTTTTTT. It yields the protein CSANGLTNNGELFF.